This TCR beta chain was obtained from a study of cytomegalovirus exposure and HLA in healthy donors. The V gene end was trimmed by 1 base and the J gene end by 6 bases; junction bases not matched to a gene: 4. CDR1 and CDR2 (germline): SGHVS, FNYEAQ. The CDR3 covers 14 residues. In this sample, this clone turned up once. The antigen remains unidentified. Use of 60 Vbeta and 13 Jbeta primers characterized the PCR. Only in-frame clones appear in the TCRdb table, and some are missing; sequencing was by immunoSEQ multiplex PCR. The sample contains around 210,000 clones, 82% of which appear only once. Study-wide results and limits: Indistinguishable V segments, including TRBV6-2 and TRBV6-3, were excluded. Immune exposure data for these donors was limited to CMV serostatus. Most TCR sequences were seen very rarely across donors, but some public TCRs occurred in many.

At the time of sampling, donors were nominally healthy, though unrecorded immune exposures were likely. This clonotype was obtained from a woman aged 35 to 49 in good health and CMV-seronegative. Sample: PBMCs. This chain connects TRBV7-6 to TRBJ2-7; 9 bases align to TRBD1. The CDR3 is CASSLGTGGFEQYF. CDR3 in DNA: TGTGCCAGCAGCTTAGGTACAGGGGGCTTCGAGCAGTACTTC.